These 31 T cell receptor beta chains were all obtained from the same sample, sequenced in a study of human T cells and chemical hapten exposure. Each CDR3 protein gets one entry after TCRdb re-called the RACE reads with MiXCR. The data contain tens of thousands of distinct CDR3 sequences, around 10% of them seen just once; the ten biggest clones take up roughly 3.3%. Time point: patch test 1, 2 weeks after DPC sensitization. Indicated treatment: therapeutic diphenylcyclopropenone sensitization with weekly scalp DPC. Sequencing was performed on whole blood, taken in connection with sensitization to the hapten diphenylcyclopropenone (DPC). The origin of the receptors is a middle-aged woman with alopecia areata. Some clones in this sample may be carry-over from other donors' samples.

The sample holds many counts of this clonotype. The V gene is TRBV6-5, the J gene TRBJ2-2, with D tentatively TRBD2 (7 bases). Trimming shortened V by 0 bases and J by 4 bases, and 15 bases separated the two germline ends. The CDR3 runs to 17 residues. Germline loops: CDR1 MNHEY, CDR2 SVGAGI. DNA for the CDR3: TGTGCCAGCAGTTACTCGGGGGGGCTCACGGGCACCGGGGAGCTGTTTTTT. Encoded protein: CASSYSGGLTGTGELFF.

The J gene is TRBJ1-1, the V gene TRBV5-1; weak D call: TRBD1 (6 bases). The CDR3 contains 19 residues. The germline V gene encodes CDR1 SGHRS and CDR2 YFSETQ. Trimming left V 7 bases short and J 0 bases short, with 28 bases between. The CDR3 region has the DNA TGCGCCAGCGGGGGGGCTCCCCCGACAGGAGACCTGATGAACACTGAAGCTTTCTTT. It encodes CASGGAPPTGDLMNTEAFF.

Concerning this clonotype itself: A much bigger clone sits one base away, suggesting this may be a read error. This chain uses TRBV12-3 or TRBV12-4 with TRBJ2-3; D gene uncertain. This CDR3 contains 15 residues. The CDR3 coding sequence is TGTGCCAGCAGTGCGACTGGTACTTACACAGATACGCAGTTTTTT. The encoded protein is CASSATGTYTDTQFF.

This clonotype came up many times. The rearrangement links TRBV7-9 to TRBJ2-7, with 7 bases that match TRBD2. V dropped 5 bases and J dropped 7; count of bases not matched to a gene: 11. CDR3 length: 14 residues. CDR1 SEHNR and CDR2 FQNEAQ come from the germline V gene (reference sequence). The CDR3 nucleotides read TGTGCCAGCAGCCAGATCGGGGGGACGGGTGAGCAGTACTTC. Translated: CASSQIGGTGEQYF.

This clonotype was observed at least ten times. The CDR3 bases are TGCGCCAGCAGCCCCCACGGAAACTATGGCTACACCTTC. Translating it yields CASSPHGNYGYTF. The rearrangement uses TRBV4-3 and TRBJ1-2; no definite D call. CDR1 LGHNA and CDR2 YSLEER come from the germline V gene. The length of the CDR3 is 13 residues. V lost 4 bases to trimming and J lost 2 bases, with 8 bases between them.

V is TRBV7-2 and J is TRBJ2-7; tentatively, D is TRBD1 (6 bases). The CDR3 length is 13 residues. CDR1 is SGHTA and CDR2 is FQGNSA in the germline V gene. Trimming pared 5 bases from V and 2 bases from J, leaving 10 bases between. CDR3 loop: CASSTGQTYEQYF. The DNA of the CDR3 is TGTGCCAGCAGCACTGGACAGACCTACGAGCAGTACTTC.

The chain links TRBV5-4 to TRBJ1-1; D uncertain. Trimming took off 5 bases at V and 1 base at J, with 9 bases between the two ends. From germline, CDR1 is SGHNT and CDR2 YYREEE (reference sequence). The CDR3 contains 13 residues. The CDR3 spells CASRLRQNTEAFF. DNA of the CDR3: TGTGCCAGCAGACTCAGACAGAACACTGAAGCTTTCTTT.

With respect to this clonotype: A much larger clone sits a single nucleotide away, making a read error possible. The chain carries TRBV7-8 and TRBJ2-1; 9 bases map to TRBD2. Germline CDR1 is SGHVS and CDR2 is FQNEAQ. The CDR3 totals 18 residues. The CDR3 region is CDSSLRGVGTSRYNEQFF. In DNA form, the CDR3 reads TGTGACAGCAGCTTAAGGGGGGTGGGGACTAGCCGCTACAATGAGCAGTTCTTC.

In its sample, this clonotype was seen many times. V and J are TRBV7-2 and TRBJ2-3; D uncertain. The CDR3 is made up of 16 amino acids. Trimming shortened V by 5 bases and J by 2 bases, and 17 bases separated the two germline ends. Germline assignment: CDR1 SGHTA and CDR2 FQGNSA. The CDR3 DNA sequence: TGTGCCAGCAGCCGAGTGGGCCGTACTCCCACAGATACGCAGTATTTT. Encoded protein: CASSRVGRTPTDTQYF.

This clonotype was picked up many times. The rearrangement joins TRBV9 to TRBJ1-2; no firm D call. Germline V lookup: CDR1 SGDLS, CDR2 YYNGEE. This CDR3 comprises 12 residues. V was shortened by 0 bases and J by 8 bases, with 8 bases between the two germline ends. DNA of the CDR3: TGTGCCAGCAGCGTAGATGGTAACGGCTACACCTTC. Translated: CASSVDGNGYTF.

This clonotype showed up many times. The chain employs TRBV28 and TRBJ2-7; D is unresolved. The CDR3 loop spans 13 amino acids. The germline gives CDR1 MDHEN, CDR2 SYDVKM. The germline V and J ends were trimmed by 7 bases and 5 bases, with 15 bases remaining between them. CDR3 region: CASTGPPLDEQYF. For the CDR3, the DNA is TGTGCCAGCACCGGTCCCCCTCTGGACGAGCAGTACTTC.

The chain couples TRBV9 to TRBJ1-3, with a possible D match to TRBD1 (6 bases). The ends were cut back, 4 bases at V and 6 bases at J, with 32 bases in the middle. The germline CDR1 and CDR2 sequences are SGDLS and YYNGEE. The CDR3 runs to 20 residues. The chain's CDR3 is CASSPRGNRELSLKENTIYF. The CDR3 nucleotides are TGTGCCAGCAGCCCGCGAGGGAACAGGGAACTCTCCCTAAAGGAAAACACCATATATTTT.

This clonotype appeared many times. CDR3 DNA: TGTGCCAGCAGCCGTGCAGGGGGCGCGGATGAAAAACTGTTTTTT. As protein: CASSRAGGADEKLFF. This chain joins TRBV5-4 and TRBJ1-4; TRBD1 agrees at 8 bases. The germline CDR1 and CDR2 sequences are SGHNT and YYREEE (reference sequence). The trim removed 4 bases at V and 6 bases at J, leaving 8 bases unmatched. The CDR3 covers 15 residues.

Many counts were recorded for this clonotype. The chain uses TRBV4-3 and TRBJ2-6; D not resolved. CDR3 length equals 17 residues. The germline gives CDR1 LGHNA, CDR2 YSLEER. V shed 0 bases and J shed 0 bases, with 9 bases lying between them. The CDR3 DNA is TGCGCCAGCAGCCAAGAAGGCTCGCGCTCTGGGGCCAACGTCCTGACTTTC. Encoded protein: CASSQEGSRSGANVLTF.

V is TRBV4-3 and J is TRBJ2-2; D uncertain. Per germline, CDR1 LGHNA and CDR2 YSLEER. CDR3 length: 14 amino acids. V lost 0 bases to trimming and J lost 4 bases, with 6 bases between them. CDR3 region: CASSQEVSTGELFF. The CDR3 DNA reads as TGCGCCAGCAGCCAAGAAGTCTCCACCGGGGAGCTGTTTTTT.

There are a few counts of this clonotype. V and J are TRBV13 and TRBJ2-3; 10 bases are a match to TRBD1. The V gene end was trimmed by 4 bases and the J gene end by 5 bases; junction bases not matched to a gene: 12. The CDR3 is 17 residues long. Germline V gene lookup returns CDR1 PRHDT and CDR2 FYEKMQ (reference sequence). The DNA for the CDR3 is TGTGCCAGCAGCTCTTACCGGGACAGGGGTTCGGGAGATACGCAGTATTTT. It codes for CASSSYRDRGSGDTQYF.

In this sample, this clonotype turned up many times. One end of the junction is discordant with germline, which a read error may explain. The rearrangement uses TRBV20-1 and TRBJ2-2; 10 positions agree with TRBD1. This CDR3 is built from 16 residues. Per germline, CDR1 DFQATT and CDR2 SNEGSKA (reference sequence). CDR3 DNA sequence: TGCAGTGCTGGAGACAGGGGGCGCATTTACACCGGGGAGCTGTTTTTT. Its translation: CSAGDRGRIYTGELFF.

This clonotype was detected a few times. CDR3 sequence (DNA): TGTGCCAGTCAGGGGTTGGATACGCAGTATTTT. This gives the protein CASQGLDTQYF. The V gene is TRBV6-5, the J gene TRBJ2-3; the D gene is possibly TRBD1 (6 bases). The V end lost 9 bases, the J end lost 6 bases, and 10 bases lay between the germline ends. From germline, CDR1 is MNHEY and CDR2 SVGAGI. The CDR3 consists of 11 residues.

This clonotype was observed a handful of times. The chain carries TRBV6-2 or TRBV6-3 and TRBJ1-1; possibly TRBD1 for D (5 bases). The CDR3 has 15 residues. Trimming left V 0 bases short and J 1 base short, with 9 bases between. Per germline, CDR1 MNHEY and CDR2 SVGEGT. As DNA, the CDR3 is TGTGCCAGCAGTTACTCGTGGCAGGGGAACACTGAAGCTTTCTTT. This sequence encodes CASSYSWQGNTEAFF.

This clonotype occurred a few times. The gene calls are TRBV9 and TRBJ1-2; TRBD1 aligns across 7 bases. The ends lost 3 bases at V and 8 bases at J; junction bases unmatched: 16. The CDR3 runs 16 residues. In germline, CDR1 is SGDLS, CDR2 YYNGEE. CDR3 sequence: CASSEGQRWVPFGYTF. The DNA for the CDR3 is TGTGCCAGCAGCGAGGGACAGCGGTGGGTTCCATTCGGCTACACCTTC.

Many counts were recorded for this clonotype. This chain links TRBV11-2 with TRBJ2-1; 8 bases match TRBD2. Germline trimming cut 1 base from V and 9 bases from J; bases unmatched to any gene: 11. Germline V gives CDR1 SGHAT, CDR2 FQNNGV. The CDR3 has 16 amino acids. The CDR3 loop reads CASSLVPAGELSEQFF. The CDR3 region has the DNA TGTGCCAGCAGCTTAGTTCCAGCGGGGGAGTTAAGTGAGCAGTTCTTC. The full variable domain, in which reference TRBV11-2 and TRBJ2-1 provide the parts outside the CDR3, is EAGVAQSPRYKIIEKRQSVAFWCNPISGHATLYWYQQILGQGPKLLIQFQNNGVVDDSQLPKDRFSAERLKGVDSTLKIQPAKLEDSAVYLCASSLVPAGELSEQFFGPGTRLTVL.

This clonotype was seen repeatedly, ten times or more. The CDR3 bases are TGCAGTGCTGAGAGGGACAGGGTCAACACTGAAGCTTTCTTT. Translating gives CSAERDRVNTEAFF. This chain connects TRBV20-1 to TRBJ1-1, with TRBD1 matching 9 bases. The CDR3 covers 14 residues. J was trimmed by 2 bases and V by 5 bases; bases with no gene match: 6. The V gene's germline CDR1 is DFQATT and CDR2 SNEGSKA (reference sequence).

This clonotype was seen repeatedly, ten times or more. The rearrangement joins TRBV4-1 to TRBJ1-5; perhaps TRBD1 as D (6 bases). CDR3 length equals 14 residues. V was shortened by 0 bases and J by 7 bases, with 10 bases between the two germline ends. Germline V gene sequence: CDR1 MGHRA, CDR2 YSYEKL. The CDR3 DNA reads as TGCGCCAGCAGCCAAGACAGGGGAGGACAGCCCCAGCATTTT. Amino acid sequence: CASSQDRGGQPQHF.

This clonotype was detected ten times or more. The rearrangement uses TRBV12-3 or TRBV12-4 and TRBJ1-4; D unclear. The V end lost 0 bases, the J end lost 6 bases, and 8 bases lay between the germline ends. This CDR3 contains 14 residues. The CDR3 spells CASSLAGSDEKLFF. The DNA of the CDR3 is TGTGCCAGCAGTTTAGCAGGGTCTGATGAAAAACTGTTTTTT.

This clonotype was counted many times. The chain is built from TRBV11-2 and TRBJ2-1; 7 bases match TRBD2. The length of the CDR3 is 14 residues. Germline CDR1 and CDR2: SGHAT and FQNNGV. V was pared by 4 bases and J by 5 bases, with 5 bases of the junction left unmatched. CDR3 sequence reads: CASSSRRGNNEQFF. The CDR3 DNA reads TGTGCCAGCAGCTCCCGGCGGGGGAACAATGAGCAGTTCTTC.

This clonotype was seen ten or more times. The V and J genes are TRBV4-2 and TRBJ2-1, with 9 bases that match TRBD1. Germline CDR1 reads LGHNA; CDR2 reads YNFKEQ. This CDR3 comprises 14 residues. The trim removed 3 bases at V and 5 bases at J, leaving 2 bases unmatched. The CDR3 nucleotides read TGTGCCAGCAGCCAGGGGGACAGGGACAATGAGCAGTTCTTC. Translating gives CASSQGDRDNEQFF.

This clonotype was recorded many times. The V and J genes are TRBV7-8 and TRBJ1-2, with 11 bases aligning to TRBD1. Germline CDR1 SGHVS, CDR2 FQNEAQ. There are 16 residues in the CDR3. V dropped 1 base and J dropped 6; count of bases not matched to a gene: 7. CDR3 protein: CASSLGRTGGRDGYTF. The CDR3 nucleotides are TGTGCCAGCAGCTTAGGACGGACAGGGGGCCGGGATGGCTACACCTTC.

This clonotype was counted at least ten times. This chain uses TRBV27 with TRBJ2-6; D not resolved. Trimming took off 5 bases at V and 1 base at J, with 9 bases between the two ends. CDR1 and CDR2 (germline): MNHEY, SMNVEV (reference sequence). The CDR3 loop spans 15 amino acids. In DNA form, the CDR3 reads TGTGCCAGCAGTCCCCGTTCGTCTGGGGCCAACGTCCTGACTTTC. Translation gives CASSPRSSGANVLTF. Combining the CDR3 with reference TRBV27 and TRBJ2-6 gives the whole variable domain EAQVTQNPRYLITVTGKKLTVTCSQNMNHEYMSWYRQDPGLGLRQIYYSMNVEVTDKGDVPEGYKVSRKEKRNFPLILESPSPNQTSLYFCASSPRSSGANVLTFGAGSRLTVL.

This clonotype was observed many times. The V call is TRBV14, the J call TRBJ1-2, with D maybe TRBD1 (5 bases). There are 13 residues in the CDR3. CDR1 is SGHDN, CDR2 FVKESK, per germline. V shed 3 bases and J shed 6 bases, with 11 bases lying between them. CDR3 amino acids: CASSHRVSDGYTF. For the CDR3, the DNA is TGTGCCAGCAGCCACAGGGTCTCCGATGGCTACACCTTC.

This clonotype turned up a few times. This chain connects TRBV7-2 to TRBJ2-3; D is perhaps TRBD1 (6 bases). The CDR3 is 16 amino acids. Germline V CDR1 and CDR2: SGHTA, FQGNSA. V dropped 5 bases and J dropped 0 bases, with 15 bases sitting between them. The CDR3 DNA sequence: TGTGCCAGCAGCCGGATGGGGGCGGTTAGCACAGATACGCAGTATTTT. Translated, it gives CASSRMGAVSTDTQYF.

In its sample, this clonotype was seen many times. This chain joins TRBV4-1 and TRBJ1-1, with 10 positions matching TRBD1. The CDR3 runs 17 residues. Losses at the gene ends were 0 bases for V and 3 bases for J; bases not matched to a gene: 7. Germline values: CDR1 MGHRA, CDR2 YSYEKL. CDR3 residues: CASSQDPGTGADTEAFF. The DNA of the CDR3 is TGCGCCAGCAGCCAAGACCCAGGGACAGGGGCGGACACTGAAGCTTTCTTT.